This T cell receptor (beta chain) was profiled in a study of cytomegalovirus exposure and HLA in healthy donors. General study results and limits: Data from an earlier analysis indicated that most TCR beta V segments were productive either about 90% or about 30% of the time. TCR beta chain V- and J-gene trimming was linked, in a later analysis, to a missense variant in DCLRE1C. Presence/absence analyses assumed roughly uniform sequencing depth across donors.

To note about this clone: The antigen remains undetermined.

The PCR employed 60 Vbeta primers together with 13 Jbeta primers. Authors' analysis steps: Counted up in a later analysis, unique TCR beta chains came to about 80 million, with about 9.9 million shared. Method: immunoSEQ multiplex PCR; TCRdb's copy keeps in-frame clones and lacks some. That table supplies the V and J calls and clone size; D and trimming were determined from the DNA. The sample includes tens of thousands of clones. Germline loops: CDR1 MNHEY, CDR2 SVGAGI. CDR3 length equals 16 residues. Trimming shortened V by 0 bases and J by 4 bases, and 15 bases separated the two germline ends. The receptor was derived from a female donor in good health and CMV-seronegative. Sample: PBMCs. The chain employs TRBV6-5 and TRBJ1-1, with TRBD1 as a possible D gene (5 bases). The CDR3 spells CASSYSVAGPGTEAFF. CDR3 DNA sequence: TGTGCCAGCAGTTACTCGGTGGCAGGGCCGGGCACTGAAGCTTTCTTT.